What follows are 23 T cell receptor beta chains derived from one specimen sequenced in a study of CD8 T cells in Susac syndrome (dated by TCRdb to the late 2010s). Libraries were constructed by the immunoSEQ multiplex PCR assay. RNA was extracted with the RNeasy kit and roughly 0.45 to 1 ug was reverse transcribed using random hexamers. TCRdb passed the public sequencing reads through fastp at Q25 and MiXCR, retaining productive beta sequences. CDR3 protein duplicates are merged, each entry listing the most common genes and DNA. Within this sample are 140,000 or so distinct CDR3 sequences, with approximately 93% of them counted one time only. Together, the top ten hold over 0.07% of the sample. The sample was CD4+ T cells from PBMCs. Every receptor here comes from a human donor in good health.

The chain carries TRBV5-6 and TRBJ1-2, with D perhaps TRBD1 (5 bases). This CDR3 region has 11 residues. Germline-derived CDR1 and CDR2 are SGHDT and YYEEEE. Trimming left V 5 bases short and J 5 bases short, with 7 bases between. CDR3 sequence: CASSWGYGYTF. DNA for the CDR3: TGTGCCAGCAGTTGGGGGTATGGCTACACCTTC. The variable domain in full, with the rest retrieved from reference TRBV5-6 and TRBJ1-2, is DAGVTQSPTHLIKTRGQQVTLRCSPKSGHDTVSWYQQALGQGPQFIFQYYEEEERQRGNFPDRFSGHQFPNYSSELNVNALLLGDSALYLCASSWGYGYTFGSGTRLTVV.

The chain uses TRBV20-1 and TRBJ2-7, with 7 bases identical to TRBD1. Germline lookup yields CDR1 DFQATT and CDR2 SNEGSKA (reference sequence). The CDR3 totals 14 residues. The V and J ends lost 5 bases and 3 bases, in that order; junction bases with no gene match: 10. The CDR3 DNA reads TGCAGTGCTGATAGACAGGGTCTTGTCTACGAGCAGTACTTC. Protein sequence: CSADRQGLVYEQYF.

This chain joins TRBV7-9 and TRBJ1-5, with D possibly TRBD1 on 6 matching bases. CDR1 SEHNR and CDR2 FQNEAQ come from the germline V gene (reference sequence). The CDR3 is 16 amino acids. V dropped 1 base and J dropped 0 bases, with 10 bases sitting between them. In DNA form, the CDR3 reads TGTGCCAGCAGCTTAGGGACAGTAAATAGCAATCAGCCCCAGCATTTT. It yields the protein CASSLGTVNSNQPQHF.

This chain joins TRBV30 and TRBJ2-5; D ambiguous. The CDR3 length is 12 residues. The germline gives CDR1 GTSNPN, CDR2 SVGIG (reference sequence). The V and J ends lost 2 bases and 0 bases respectively, with 4 bases between them. The CDR3 nucleotides are TGTGCCTGGAGTAAGAACCAAGAGACCCAGTACTTC. The encoded protein is CAWSKNQETQYF.

This chain uses TRBV7-2 with TRBJ2-7, with D tentatively TRBD2 (6 bases). Germline CDR1 and CDR2: SGHTA and FQGNSA. The length of the CDR3 is 16 residues. The V end was cut by 5 bases, the J end by 3 bases, with 20 bases between. The CDR3 DNA is TGTGCCAGCAGCCCCCTTGGCAGGAGGGGTGGCTACGAGCAGTACTTC. Amino acid sequence: CASSPLGRRGGYEQYF. Supplemented by reference TRBV7-2 and TRBJ2-7, the full variable domain reads GAGVSQSPSNKVTEKGKDVELRCDPISGHTALYWYRQSLGQGLEFLIYFQGNSAPDKSGLPSDRFSAERTGGSVSTLTIQRTQQEDSAVYLCASSPLGRRGGYEQYFGPGTRLTVT.

The V call is TRBV6-6, the J call TRBJ1-3, with D perhaps TRBD1 (5 bases). The CDR3 is 14 residues long. CDR1 is MNHNY, CDR2 SVGAGI, per germline (reference sequence). Trimming removed 4 bases from V and 4 bases from J, with 11 bases in between. The CDR3 loop is CASSLGVTGNTIYF. The CDR3 DNA reads TGTGCCAGCAGTTTAGGGGTCACCGGAAACACCATATATTTT.

The genes are TRBV20-1 and TRBJ1-2; D is possibly TRBD1 (6 bases). Germline assignment: CDR1 DFQATT and CDR2 SNEGSKA (reference sequence). The CDR3 runs 13 residues. The V and J ends lost 1 base and 3 bases respectively, with 9 bases between them. This CDR3 reads CSARGEGDYGYTF. CDR3 bases: TGCAGTGCTAGAGGGGAGGGGGACTATGGCTACACCTTC.

The chain combines TRBV2 with TRBJ2-7; 7 positions agree with TRBD2. CDR3 length: 18 residues. Per germline, CDR1 SNHLY and CDR2 FYNNEI. V dropped 2 bases and J dropped 0; count of bases not matched to a gene: 13. CDR3 nucleotides: TGTGCCAGCAGTGAAACCTTTCTAGGAGCGGGATACTCCTACGAGCAGTACTTC. Its protein is CASSETFLGAGYSYEQYF.

In its sample, this clonotype was seen a few times. The gene calls are TRBV20-1 and TRBJ1-5, with D unclear. There are 12 residues in the CDR3. Between the trimmed V and J ends, which lost 1 base and 4 bases, there was a span of 5 bases. In germline, CDR1 is DFQATT, CDR2 SNEGSKA (reference sequence). Written as DNA, the CDR3 is TGCAGTGCTAGAGGCCCAAATCAGCCCCAGCATTTT. It translates to CSARGPNQPQHF.

CDR3 protein: CASSQRGVISGNTIYF. The CDR3 DNA is TGTGCCAGCAGCCAAAGAGGCGTAATCTCTGGAAACACCATATATTTT. This chain uses TRBV3-1 with TRBJ1-3; D is undetermined. This CDR3 comprises 16 residues. CDR1 and CDR2 from the germline V gene are LGHDT and YNNKEL (reference sequence). Trimming shortened V by 2 bases and J by 0 bases, and 11 bases separated the two germline ends. Based on the CDR3 plus reference TRBV3-1 and TRBJ1-3, the full variable domain is DTAVSQTPKYLVTQMGNDKSIKCEQNLGHDTMYWYKQDSKKFLKIMFSYNNKELIINETVPNRFSPKSPDKAHLNLHINSLELGDSAVYFCASSQRGVISGNTIYFGEGSWLTVV.

The chain couples TRBV18 to TRBJ1-5; 10 bases are a match to TRBD1. There are 17 residues in the CDR3. The ends lost 2 bases at V and 4 bases at J; junction bases unmatched: 8. CDR1 and CDR2 (germline): KGHSH, LQKENI. This chain's CDR3 is CASSPKVGQGHNQPQHF. CDR3 bases: TGTGCCAGCTCACCAAAGGTGGGACAGGGGCATAATCAGCCCCAGCATTTT.

The chain carries TRBV18 and TRBJ2-1; D might be TRBD2 (6 bases). Between the trimmed V and J ends, which lost 7 bases and 3 bases, there was a span of 13 bases. Germline lookup yields CDR1 KGHSH and CDR2 LQKENI. CDR3 size: 14 residues. CDR3 DNA sequence: TGTGCCAGCTGCCCCCTGACTAGCTACAATGAGCAGTTCTTC. It specifies CASCPLTSYNEQFF.

This clonotype showed up just once. The chain uses TRBV6-4 and TRBJ2-3, with 10 positions matching TRBD2. With V trimmed by 5 bases and J by 2 bases, 4 bases remained unmatched. Germline assignment: CDR1 MRHNA and CDR2 SNTAGT. This CDR3 comprises 15 residues. The CDR3 is CASSRAGGATDTQYF. The CDR3 nucleotides read TGTGCCAGCAGTAGAGCGGGGGGGGCCACAGATACGCAGTATTTT.

The V gene is TRBV12-5, the J gene TRBJ2-2; D is ambiguous. V was pared by 0 bases and J by 14 bases, with 10 bases between. CDR1 is LGHNT and CDR2 is FRNRAP in the germline V gene. The CDR3 has 12 residues. CDR3 sequence: CASGLVRSQLFF. The DNA for the CDR3 is TGTGCTAGTGGTTTGGTCCGTAGTCAACTGTTTTTT.

This chain connects TRBV19 to TRBJ1-2, with D possibly TRBD1 on 5 matching bases. Per germline, CDR1 LNHDA and CDR2 SQIVND (reference sequence). V shed 7 bases and J shed 0 bases, with 21 bases lying between them. The CDR3 extends over 17 amino acids. CDR3 loop: CASTLNPGRPTNYGYTF. For the CDR3, the DNA is TGTGCCAGTACCCTAAATCCGGGACGGCCAACTAACTATGGCTACACCTTC. The variable domain in full, completed from reference TRBV19 and TRBJ1-2, reads DGGITQSPKYLFRKEGQNVTLSCEQNLNHDAMYWYRQDPGQGLRLIYYSQIVNDFQKGDIAEGYSVSREKKESFPLTVTSAQKNPTAFYLCASTLNPGRPTNYGYTFGSGTRLTVV.

The V call is TRBV20-1, the J call TRBJ2-3; 7 nucleotides match TRBD2. Germline V gene sequence: CDR1 DFQATT, CDR2 SNEGSKA (reference sequence). The CDR3 runs 14 residues. V shed 4 bases, J shed 5 bases, and the junction held 9 bases outside the gene matches. This chain's CDR3 is CSAIAGVGEDTQYF. CDR3 DNA: TGCAGTGCTATCGCGGGAGTTGGTGAAGATACGCAGTATTTT.

The chain carries TRBV19 and TRBJ1-5, with a possible D match to TRBD1 (5 bases). V was pared by 6 bases and J by 3 bases, with 9 bases between. The CDR3 consists of 13 residues. The germline V gene encodes CDR1 LNHDA and CDR2 SQIVND (reference sequence). CDR3 protein: CASRHRHNQPQHF. CDR3 nucleotides: TGTGCCAGTAGGCACAGGCACAATCAGCCCCAGCATTTT.

V is TRBV9 and J is TRBJ1-5, with a possible D match to TRBD1 (5 bases). The CDR3 has 15 residues. The germline CDR1 and CDR2 sequences are SGDLS and YYNGEE. The ends were cut back, 5 bases at V and 5 bases at J, with 17 bases in the middle. The CDR3 loop reads CASSPGPSRDQPQHF. The CDR3 region has the DNA TGTGCCAGCAGTCCGGGACCTTCAAGGGATCAGCCCCAGCATTTT.

The rearrangement uses TRBV5-4 and TRBJ2-2, with D tentatively TRBD2 (5 bases). Trimming stripped 0 bases from V and 2 bases from J, with 8 bases between. Germline assignment: CDR1 SGHNT and CDR2 YYREEE (reference sequence). CDR3 length: 15 amino acids. The CDR3 here is CASSLGGLNTGELFF. The CDR3 bases are TGTGCCAGCAGCTTGGGCGGGCTTAACACCGGGGAGCTGTTTTTT.

V gene TRBV12-3 or TRBV12-4 combines with J gene TRBJ1-5; 7 bases line up with TRBD1. This CDR3 region has 15 residues. V trimming: 6 bases; J trimming: 3 bases; junction bases outside the gene matches: 8. The CDR3 region has the DNA TGTGCCAGCAGCTTAAACAGGGGTTTCAATCAGCCCCAGCATTTT. Translation: CASSLNRGFNQPQHF.

The chain couples TRBV10-3 to TRBJ2-2; possibly TRBD1 for D (6 bases). Germline-derived CDR1 and CDR2 are ENHRY and SYGVKD. V was cut by 6 bases and J by 0 bases, with 8 bases left in between. CDR3 length: 14 amino acids. Written as DNA, the CDR3 is TGTGCCATCAGGGGACAAACGAACACCGGGGAGCTGTTTTTT. Protein sequence: CAIRGQTNTGELFF.

This chain links TRBV20-1 with TRBJ1-2, with a weak D call TRBD1 (6 bases). The V gene lost 0 bases and the J gene lost 0 bases, with 17 bases spanning the gap. The CDR3 is 17 amino acids. Germline V gene data show CDR1 as DFQATT and CDR2 as SNEGSKA (reference sequence). The CDR3 sequence: CSARDGRGTLTNYGYTF. The CDR3 DNA sequence: TGCAGTGCTAGAGATGGTCGAGGGACACTAACTAACTATGGCTACACCTTC.

V usage is TRBV9 and J usage is TRBJ2-7; no definite D call. The germline V and J ends were trimmed by 1 base and 3 bases, with 8 bases remaining between them. CDR3 length equals 13 residues. Per germline, CDR1 SGDLS and CDR2 YYNGEE. In nucleotides, the CDR3 is TGTGCCAGCAGCGTACAGGTTTGCTACGAGCAGTACTTC. Amino acids: CASSVQVCYEQYF.